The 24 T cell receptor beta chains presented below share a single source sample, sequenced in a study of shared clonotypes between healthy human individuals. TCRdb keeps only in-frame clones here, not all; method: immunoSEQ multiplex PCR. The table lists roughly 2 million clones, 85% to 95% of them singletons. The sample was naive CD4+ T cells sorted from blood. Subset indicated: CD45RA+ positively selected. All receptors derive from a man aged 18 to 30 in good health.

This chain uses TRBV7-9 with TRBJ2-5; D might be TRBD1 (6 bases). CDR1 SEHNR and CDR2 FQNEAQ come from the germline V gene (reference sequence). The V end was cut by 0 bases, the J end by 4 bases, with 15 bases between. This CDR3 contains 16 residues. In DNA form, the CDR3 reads TGTGCCAGCAGCTTAGCGGCTATACAGGGAACAGAGACCCAGTACTTC. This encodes CASSLAAIQGTETQYF.

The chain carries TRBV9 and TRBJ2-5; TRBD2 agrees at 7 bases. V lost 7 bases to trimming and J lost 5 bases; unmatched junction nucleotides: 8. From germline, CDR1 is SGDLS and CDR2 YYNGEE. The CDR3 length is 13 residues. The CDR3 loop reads CASGQGGQETQYF. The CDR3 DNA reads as TGTGCCAGCGGGCAGGGAGGGCAGGAGACCCAGTACTTC.

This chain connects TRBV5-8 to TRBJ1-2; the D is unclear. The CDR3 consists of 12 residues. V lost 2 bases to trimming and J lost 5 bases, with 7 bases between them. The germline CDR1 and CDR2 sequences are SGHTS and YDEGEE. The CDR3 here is CASSFPGYGYTF. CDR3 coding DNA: TGTGCCAGCAGCTTCCCGGGATATGGCTACACCTTC.

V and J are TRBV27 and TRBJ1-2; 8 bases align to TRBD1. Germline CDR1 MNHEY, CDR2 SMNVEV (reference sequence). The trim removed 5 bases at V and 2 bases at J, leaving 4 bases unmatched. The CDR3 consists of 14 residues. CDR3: CASSQAGGNYGYTF. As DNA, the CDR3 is TGTGCCAGCAGTCAAGCAGGGGGCAACTATGGCTACACCTTC.

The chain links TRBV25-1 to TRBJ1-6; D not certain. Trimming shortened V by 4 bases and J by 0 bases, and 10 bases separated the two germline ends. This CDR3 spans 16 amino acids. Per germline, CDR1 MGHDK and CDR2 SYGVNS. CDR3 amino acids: CASSGDESSYNSPLHF. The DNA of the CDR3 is TGTGCCAGCAGTGGGGATGAAAGCTCCTATAATTCACCCCTCCACTTT.

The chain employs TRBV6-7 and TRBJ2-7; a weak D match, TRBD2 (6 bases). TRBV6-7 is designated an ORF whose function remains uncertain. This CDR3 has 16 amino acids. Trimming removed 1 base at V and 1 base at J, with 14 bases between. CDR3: CASSYWRGFESYEQYF. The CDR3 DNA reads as TGTGCCAGCAGTTACTGGCGGGGCTTTGAGTCCTACGAGCAGTACTTC.

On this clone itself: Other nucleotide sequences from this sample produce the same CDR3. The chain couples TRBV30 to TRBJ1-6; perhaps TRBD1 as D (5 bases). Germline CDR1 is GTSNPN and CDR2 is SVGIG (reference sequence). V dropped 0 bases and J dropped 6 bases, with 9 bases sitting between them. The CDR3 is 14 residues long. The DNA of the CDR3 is TGTGCCTGGAGTGTTCGTCAGGGTAATTCACCCCTCCACTTT. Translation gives CAWSVRQGNSPLHF.

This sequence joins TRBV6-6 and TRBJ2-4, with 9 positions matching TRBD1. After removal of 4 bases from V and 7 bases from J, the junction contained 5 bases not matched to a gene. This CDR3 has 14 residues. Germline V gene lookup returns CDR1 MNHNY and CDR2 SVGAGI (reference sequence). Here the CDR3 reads CASSFTGGVNIQYF. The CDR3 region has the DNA TGTGCCAGCAGTTTTACAGGGGGCGTCAACATTCAGTACTTC.

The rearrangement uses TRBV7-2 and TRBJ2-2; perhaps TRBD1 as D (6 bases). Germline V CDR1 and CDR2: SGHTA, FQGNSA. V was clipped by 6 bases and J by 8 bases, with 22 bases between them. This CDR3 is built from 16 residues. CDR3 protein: CASSLVGAPPTGELFF. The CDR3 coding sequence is TGTGCCAGCAGTCTAGTGGGGGCGCCCCCTACGGGGGAGCTGTTTTTT.

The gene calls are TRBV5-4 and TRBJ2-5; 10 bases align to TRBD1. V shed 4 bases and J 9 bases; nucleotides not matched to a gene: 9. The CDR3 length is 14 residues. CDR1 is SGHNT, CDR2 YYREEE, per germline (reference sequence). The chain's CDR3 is CASSVGQGSLAQYF. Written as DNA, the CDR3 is TGTGCCAGCAGCGTGGGACAGGGGAGCCTGGCCCAGTACTTC.

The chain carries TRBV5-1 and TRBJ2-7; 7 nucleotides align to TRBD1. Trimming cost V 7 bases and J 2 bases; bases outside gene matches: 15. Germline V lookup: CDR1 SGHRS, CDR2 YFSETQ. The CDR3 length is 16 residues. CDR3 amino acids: CASSQGFRDRPYEQYF. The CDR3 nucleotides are TGCGCCAGCTCCCAAGGGTTTAGGGACAGACCCTACGAGCAGTACTTC. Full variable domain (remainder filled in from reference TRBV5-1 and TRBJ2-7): KAGVTQTPRYLIKTRGQQVTLSCSPISGHRSVSWYQQTPGQGLQFLFEYFSETQRNKGNFPGRFSGRQFSNSRSEMNVSTLELGDSALYLCASSQGFRDRPYEQYFGPGTRLTVT.

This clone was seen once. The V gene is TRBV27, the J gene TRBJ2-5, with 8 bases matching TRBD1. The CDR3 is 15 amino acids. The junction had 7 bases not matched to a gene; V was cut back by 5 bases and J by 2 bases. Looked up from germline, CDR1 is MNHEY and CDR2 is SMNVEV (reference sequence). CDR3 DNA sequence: TGTGCCAGCAGTAGCTCAAACAGGGGGCAAGAGACCCAGTACTTC. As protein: CASSSSNRGQETQYF.

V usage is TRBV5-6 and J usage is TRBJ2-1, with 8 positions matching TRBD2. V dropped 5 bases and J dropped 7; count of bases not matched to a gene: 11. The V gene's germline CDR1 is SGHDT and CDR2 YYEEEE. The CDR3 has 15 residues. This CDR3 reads CASRPRGGRRNEQFF. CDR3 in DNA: TGTGCCAGCAGGCCAAGGGGCGGGAGGAGAAATGAGCAGTTCTTC.

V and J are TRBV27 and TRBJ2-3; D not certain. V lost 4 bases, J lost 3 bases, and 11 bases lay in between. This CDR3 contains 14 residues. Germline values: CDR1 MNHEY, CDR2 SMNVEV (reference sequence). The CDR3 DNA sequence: TGTGCCAGCAGTTCGCCTCTAACTACAGATACGCAGTATTTT. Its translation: CASSSPLTTDTQYF.

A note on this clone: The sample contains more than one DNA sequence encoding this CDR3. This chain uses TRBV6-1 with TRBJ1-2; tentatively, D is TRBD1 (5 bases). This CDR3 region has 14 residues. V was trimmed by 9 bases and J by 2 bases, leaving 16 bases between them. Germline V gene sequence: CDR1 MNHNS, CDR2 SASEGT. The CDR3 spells CASSRNRDNYGYTF. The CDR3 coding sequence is TGTGCCAGTAGCCGCAATCGGGACAACTATGGCTACACCTTC.

CDR3 coding DNA: TGTGCCAGCAGTCCCCAGCCCTACGAGCAGTACTTC. As protein: CASSPQPYEQYF. The J gene is TRBJ2-7, the V gene TRBV2, with D unresolved. This CDR3 has 12 residues. Per the germline V gene, CDR1 is SNHLY and CDR2 is FYNNEI. V lost 5 bases, J lost 2 bases, and 7 bases lay in between.

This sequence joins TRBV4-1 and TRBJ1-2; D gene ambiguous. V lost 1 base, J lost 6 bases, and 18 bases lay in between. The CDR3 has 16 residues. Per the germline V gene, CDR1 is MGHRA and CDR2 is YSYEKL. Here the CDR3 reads CASSQVGGVKLDGYTF. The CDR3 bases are TGCGCCAGCAGCCAAGTAGGCGGGGTTAAGTTGGATGGCTACACCTTC.

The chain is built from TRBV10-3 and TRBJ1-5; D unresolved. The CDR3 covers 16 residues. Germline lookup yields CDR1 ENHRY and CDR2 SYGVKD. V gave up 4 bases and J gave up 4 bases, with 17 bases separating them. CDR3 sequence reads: CAISGGPGNGNQPQHF. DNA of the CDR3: TGTGCCATCAGTGGGGGTCCGGGGAATGGAAATCAGCCCCAGCATTTT.

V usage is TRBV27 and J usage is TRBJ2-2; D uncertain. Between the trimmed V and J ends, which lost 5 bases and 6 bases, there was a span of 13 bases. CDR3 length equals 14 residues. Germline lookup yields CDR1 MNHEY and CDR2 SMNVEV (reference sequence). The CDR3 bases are TGTGCCAGCAGTCCTGGGCGTATGGCCGGGGAGCTGTTTTTT. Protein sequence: CASSPGRMAGELFF.

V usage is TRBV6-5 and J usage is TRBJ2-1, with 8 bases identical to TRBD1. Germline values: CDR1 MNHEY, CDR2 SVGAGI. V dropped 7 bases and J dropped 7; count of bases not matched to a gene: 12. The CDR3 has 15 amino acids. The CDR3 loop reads CASTSDRGQQNEQFF. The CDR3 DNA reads TGTGCCAGCACCTCCGACAGGGGACAGCAAAATGAGCAGTTCTTC.

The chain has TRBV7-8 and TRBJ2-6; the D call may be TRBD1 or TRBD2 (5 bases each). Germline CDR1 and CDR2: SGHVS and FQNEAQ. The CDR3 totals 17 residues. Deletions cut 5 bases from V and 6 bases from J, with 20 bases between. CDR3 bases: TGTGCCAGCAGCCTACCCGATGGGGGTAATAAGGCCAACGTCCTGACTTTC. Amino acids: CASSLPDGGNKANVLTF. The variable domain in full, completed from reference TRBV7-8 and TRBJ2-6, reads GAGVSQSPRYKVAKRGQDVALRCDPISGHVSLFWYQQALGQGPEFLTYFQNEAQLDKSGLPSDRFFAERPEGSVSTLKIQRTQQEDSAVYLCASSLPDGGNKANVLTFGAGSRLTVL.

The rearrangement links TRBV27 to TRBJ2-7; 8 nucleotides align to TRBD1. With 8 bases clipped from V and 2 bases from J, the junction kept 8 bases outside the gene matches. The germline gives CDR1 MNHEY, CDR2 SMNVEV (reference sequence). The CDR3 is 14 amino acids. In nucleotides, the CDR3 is TGTGCCAGCCACTCGGACAGGGCTACCTACGAGCAGTACTTC. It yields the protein CASHSDRATYEQYF.

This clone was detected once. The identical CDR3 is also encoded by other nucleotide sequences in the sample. The CDR3 here is CASSSDSSYEQYF. The CDR3 region has the DNA TGCGCCAGCAGTTCCGACAGTTCCTACGAGCAGTACTTC. This rearrangement joins TRBV5-1 to TRBJ2-7, with a possible D match to TRBD1 (5 bases). V gave up 5 bases and J gave up 1 base, with 10 bases separating them. The CDR3 has 13 amino acids. Germline loops: CDR1 SGHRS, CDR2 YFSETQ.

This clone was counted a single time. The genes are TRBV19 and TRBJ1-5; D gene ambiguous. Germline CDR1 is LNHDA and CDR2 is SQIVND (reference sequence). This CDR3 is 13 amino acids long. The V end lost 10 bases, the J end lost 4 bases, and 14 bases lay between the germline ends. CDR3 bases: TGTGCCACCGCGGCCGACTTAAATCAGCCCCAGCATTTT. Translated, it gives CATAADLNQPQHF.